This T cell receptor (beta chain) emerged from a study of T cell responses to AZD1222 COVID-19 vaccine. Overall study findings and caveats: The breadth and depth of Spike-specific TCRs increased once two AZD1222 doses had been given.

The method was immunoSEQ multiplex PCR; TCRdb's version includes in-frame clones alone and lacks a portion of them. The table lists approximately 97,000 clones, 84% of them singletons. A remark on this clone: Its antigen is undetermined.

Between the trimmed V and J ends, which lost 2 bases and 1 base, there was a span of 14 bases. The CDR3 consists of 16 residues. Germline CDR1 MNHEY, CDR2 SVGEGT. This chain links TRBV6-2 or TRBV6-3 with TRBJ1-2; D not certain. This clonotype was sampled from an adult in good health. Material: peripheral blood, obtained on day 0 of AZD1222 vaccination. For the CDR3, the DNA is TGTGCCAGCAGTTACCCCACAGTCTTTGTTAACTATGGCTACACCTTC. Translating gives CASSYPTVFVNYGYTF.